The 23 T cell receptor beta chains given below trace back to one sample, sequenced in a study of cytomegalovirus exposure and HLA in healthy donors (dated by TCRdb to 2016 to 2017). The method was the immunoSEQ multiplex PCR assay. For the multiplex PCR, a mixture combining 60 forward primers for TCR Vbeta segments and 13 reverse primers for TCR Jbeta segments was used. Imported from immuneACCESS, the table was reduced by TCRdb to in-frame sequences with V and J called. These copies leave out some clones; in studies compared against another copy, an unresolved V gene accounts for under half, and the cause of the remainder is not known. The sample contains roughly 55,000 clones, 81% of them found a single time. In total, the top ten clones hold roughly 2.4% of the sample. The specimen sequenced was PBMCs. The receptors originated from a boy aged 5-17 years in good health and CMV-seropositive.

CDR3 in amino acids: CASSLTSGGPYEQYF. CDR3 nucleotide sequence: TGTGCCAGCAGCTTAACTAGCGGGGGACCCTACGAGCAGTACTTC. The chain has TRBV13 and TRBJ2-7; the match to TRBD2 covers 11 bases. The CDR3 length is 15 residues. The trim removed 2 bases at V and 2 bases at J, leaving 2 bases unmatched. CDR1 PRHDT and CDR2 FYEKMQ come from the germline V gene (reference sequence).

The rearrangement joins TRBV5-4 to TRBJ2-5; D gene uncertain. This CDR3 has 14 residues. V lost 0 bases to trimming and J lost 3 bases, with 9 bases between them. The V gene's germline CDR1 is SGHNT and CDR2 YYREEE (reference sequence). For the CDR3, the DNA is TGTGCCAGCAGCTTGGTTGGCCGGGAAGAGACCCAGTACTTC. This codes for CASSLVGREETQYF.

The V call is TRBV25-1, the J call TRBJ2-2, with D maybe TRBD2 (6 bases). Germline values: CDR1 MGHDK, CDR2 SYGVNS. V was clipped by 1 base and J by 2 bases, with 8 bases between them. The CDR3 has 15 amino acids. The CDR3 loop reads CASSELEGNTGELFF. DNA of the CDR3: TGTGCCAGCAGTGAATTGGAGGGAAACACCGGGGAGCTGTTTTTT.

The count of this clone is one. The rearrangement links TRBV5-4 to TRBJ2-7; 7 bases line up with TRBD1. V dropped 3 bases and J dropped 0; count of bases not matched to a gene: 0. Germline V gives CDR1 SGHNT, CDR2 YYREEE (reference sequence). This CDR3 contains 13 residues. The CDR3 protein is CASSWDSSYEQYF. The CDR3 DNA reads as TGTGCCAGCAGCTGGGACAGCTCCTACGAGCAGTACTTC.

The chain has TRBV2 and TRBJ2-1; the match to TRBD1 covers 7 bases. The CDR3 is made up of 16 amino acids. The ends lost 3 bases at V and 0 bases at J; junction bases unmatched: 5. Germline lookup yields CDR1 SNHLY and CDR2 FYNNEI. DNA of the CDR3: TGTGCCAGCAGTGAGACAGGGACGTTCTCCTACAATGAGCAGTTCTTC. Its translation: CASSETGTFSYNEQFF. Full variable domain (missing parts from reference TRBV2 and TRBJ2-1): EPEVTQTPSHQVTQMGQEVILRCVPISNHLYFYWYRQILGQKVEFLVSFYNNEISEKSEIFDDQFSVERPDGSNFTLKIRSTKLEDSAMYFCASSETGTFSYNEQFFGPGTRLTVL.

The chain joins TRBV12-2 to TRBJ2-5; the D call of TRBD1 is as the table states it, not checked on the DNA. TRBV12-2 is labeled a pseudogene. The CDR3 has 15 residues. CDR3 residues: CASRSGTQETETQYF. The CDR3, as DNA: TGTGCAAGTCGCTCAGGGACACAGGAAACGGAGACCCAGTACTTC.

CDR3 in DNA: TGTGCCAGCAGCTTAATAACAGGATACGAGCAGTACTTC. It is translated as CASSLITGYEQYF. This chain connects TRBV7-2 to TRBJ2-7, with D perhaps matching TRBD1 (5 bases). CDR1 is SGHTA and CDR2 is FQGNSA in the germline V gene. V lost 2 bases and J lost 4, with 9 bases in between. CDR3 size: 13 residues.

The chain combines TRBV27 with TRBJ2-7; TRBD1 is a possible D gene (5 bases). V gave up 7 bases and J gave up 3 bases, with 19 bases separating them. The germline V gene has CDR1 MNHEY and CDR2 SMNVEV (reference sequence). CDR3 length: 15 residues. The CDR3 DNA is TGTGCCAGCAAATGGGGTAGTACAGGTAACTACGAGCAGTACTTC. Translating gives CASKWGSTGNYEQYF.

The V gene is TRBV5-5, the J gene TRBJ2-1; D is perhaps TRBD1 (7 bases). The CDR3 length is 15 residues. Germline CDR1 SGHKS, CDR2 YYEKEE (reference sequence). V was clipped by 3 bases and J by 8 bases, with 18 bases between them. CDR3 amino acids: CASSSYRGSSDEQFF. The CDR3 DNA follows: TGTGCCAGCAGCTCCTACAGGGGATCTAGCGATGAGCAGTTCTTC.

The chain recombines TRBV29-1 with TRBJ2-5, with a possible D match to TRBD2 (6 bases). CDR1 and CDR2 (germline): SQVTM, ANQGSEA. The CDR3 runs 13 residues. V shed 8 bases and J shed 4 bases, with 17 bases lying between them. In nucleotides, the CDR3 is TGCAGCAGCGGCGGCGTGGGGGGAGAGACCCAGTACTTC. Protein sequence: CSSGGVGGETQYF.

This clone was seen only once. The chain is built from TRBV11-1 and TRBJ2-1; D is perhaps TRBD2 (5 bases). The germline V and J ends were trimmed by 2 bases and 12 bases, with 11 bases remaining between them. The CDR3 has 12 residues. CDR1 is SGHAT and CDR2 is FQDESV in the germline V gene (reference sequence). CDR3 loop: CASSLSGPGQFF. Here the CDR3 DNA reads TGTGCCAGCAGCTTAAGCGGCCCTGGGCAGTTCTTC.

This clone has just a few counts. The genes are TRBV5-4 and TRBJ2-7, with 7 bases that match TRBD1. V trimming: 1 base; J trimming: 2 bases; junction bases outside the gene matches: 6. The CDR3 runs 15 residues. CDR1 and CDR2 (germline): SGHNT, YYREEE (reference sequence). The CDR3 coding sequence is TGTGCCAGCAGCTTGACAGGGGAGTATGCCTACGAGCAGTACTTC. It specifies CASSLTGEYAYEQYF.

The rearrangement links TRBV19 to TRBJ2-6; D might be TRBD1 (8 bases). In germline, CDR1 is LNHDA, CDR2 SQIVND (reference sequence). This CDR3 comprises 17 residues. The V and J ends lost 5 bases and 2 bases respectively, with 16 bases between them. The chain's CDR3 is CASSADREGAGANVLTF. The CDR3 DNA follows: TGTGCCAGTAGTGCGGACAGGGAGGGGGCTGGGGCCAACGTCCTGACTTTC.

The CDR3 DNA is TGTGCCAGCAGCCGCGGTCCGGATAGCAATCAGCCCCAGCATTTT. This sequence encodes CASSRGPDSNQPQHF. V is TRBV6-5 and J is TRBJ1-5, with D uncertain. The CDR3 is 15 amino acids. Germline V gives CDR1 MNHEY, CDR2 SVGAGI. The germline V and J ends were trimmed by 6 bases and 0 bases, with 12 bases remaining between them.

This clone occurred a few times. This chain links TRBV11-2 with TRBJ2-5; TRBD2 matches 9 bases. Germline V CDR1 and CDR2: SGHAT, FQNNGV. V lost 4 bases to trimming and J lost 4 bases; unmatched junction nucleotides: 16. The CDR3 sequence is 18 residues long. CDR3 in DNA: TGTGCCAGCAGCTCAAATTCTCAGCGGGGGGTCCCGTTAGAGACCCAGTACTTC. Protein product: CASSSNSQRGVPLETQYF.

The chain recombines TRBV6-6 with TRBJ2-5; D perhaps matches TRBD1 (5 bases). The CDR3 spans 11 residues. V lost 6 bases, J lost 5 bases, and 7 bases lay in between. The germline CDR1 and CDR2 sequences are MNHNY and SVGAGI (reference sequence). The CDR3 DNA reads as TGTGCCAGCAGCCAGGGTGAGACCCAGTACTTC. Translating gives CASSQGETQYF.

V is TRBV6-6 and J is TRBJ2-7; weak D call: TRBD2 (6 bases). The V end was cut by 4 bases, the J end by 6 bases, with 13 bases between. This CDR3 is built from 13 residues. Germline loops: CDR1 MNHNY, CDR2 SVGAGI (reference sequence). The CDR3 spells CASSSRTTPEQYF. As DNA, the CDR3 is TGTGCCAGCAGTTCCCGGACTACCCCCGAGCAGTACTTC.

This chain uses TRBV2 with TRBJ2-7; tentatively, D is TRBD2 (6 bases). Germline assignment: CDR1 SNHLY and CDR2 FYNNEI. This CDR3 has 12 residues. V shed 4 bases and J shed 3 bases, with 7 bases lying between them. CDR3 sequence: CASSGGVYEQYF. The CDR3 DNA is TGTGCCAGCAGTGGGGGGGTCTACGAGCAGTACTTC. Together with reference TRBV2 and TRBJ2-7, the CDR3 gives the full variable domain: EPEVTQTPSHQVTQMGQEVILRCVPISNHLYFYWYRQILGQKVEFLVSFYNNEISEKSEIFDDQFSVERPDGSNFTLKIRSTKLEDSAMYFCASSGGVYEQYFGPGTRLTVT.

V usage is TRBV27 and J usage is TRBJ1-2, with 7 bases identical to TRBD1. The CDR3 is 13 residues long. CDR1 and CDR2 (germline): MNHEY, SMNVEV (reference sequence). Germline trimming cut 7 bases from V and 7 bases from J; bases unmatched to any gene: 9. CDR3 residues: CASTTDRVRGYTF. In DNA, the CDR3 is TGTGCCAGCACTACTGACAGGGTACGTGGCTACACCTTC.

V usage is TRBV6-6 and J usage is TRBJ1-1; D possibly corresponds to TRBD1 (6 bases). The CDR3 loop spans 15 amino acids. Germline values: CDR1 MNHNY, CDR2 SVGAGI (reference sequence). The V and J ends lost 0 bases and 5 bases respectively, with 13 bases between them. The CDR3 nucleotides read TGTGCCAGCAGTTACTCGTTTACAGGGCTAACTGAAGCTTTCTTT. It yields the protein CASSYSFTGLTEAFF.

V and J are TRBV6-6 and TRBJ1-2; 8 bases map to TRBD1. The CDR3 is 15 amino acids. The V segment lost 2 bases and the J segment 4 bases; nucleotides outside the gene matches: 6. Germline values: CDR1 MNHNY, CDR2 SVGAGI (reference sequence). The CDR3 DNA is TGTGCCAGCAGTTACGAAGACAGGGGAAGCTATGGCTACACCTTC. Its protein is CASSYEDRGSYGYTF.

The chain combines TRBV5-4 with TRBJ2-7; possibly TRBD1 for D (6 bases). Germline loops: CDR1 SGHNT, CDR2 YYREEE (reference sequence). The CDR3 loop spans 14 amino acids. V was trimmed by 4 bases and J by 3 bases, leaving 14 bases between them. The CDR3 bases are TGTGCCAGCAGCGCCGGACAGTTGAACTACGAGCAGTACTTC. It translates to CASSAGQLNYEQYF.

In this sample, this clone turned up once. This sequence joins TRBV7-8 and TRBJ2-3; 8 bases are a match to TRBD2. The trim removed 2 bases at V and 1 base at J, leaving 5 bases unmatched. Germline lookup yields CDR1 SGHVS and CDR2 FQNEAQ. This CDR3 is 16 amino acids long. The CDR3 DNA is TGTGCCAGCAGCTTAAGCAGCGGGGGCCGCACAGATACGCAGTATTTT. As protein: CASSLSSGGRTDTQYF.